The 30 T cell receptor beta chains listed next were all sequenced from one sample in a study of blood T cell repertoires in COVID-19. Sequencing was performed with immunoSEQ multiplex PCR; in TCRdb, only in-frame clones are kept and a portion is missing. The sample has 150,000 to 250,000 clones, roughly 82% seen once. Sequencing was performed on PBMCs or T cells enriched from blood (not recorded which). Source of these receptors: a man aged 35 to 55 who had recovered from COVID-19.

The chain couples TRBV2 to TRBJ1-1, with unresolved D. Germline CDR1 and CDR2: SNHLY and FYNNEI. V was trimmed by 0 bases and J by 6 bases, leaving 11 bases between them. The CDR3 is made up of 14 amino acids. The chain's CDR3 is CASSEALVGAEAFF. The CDR3 coding sequence is TGTGCCAGCAGTGAAGCGCTTGTAGGAGCTGAAGCTTTCTTT.

The rearrangement uses TRBV7-8 and TRBJ1-3; D is unclear. Germline V lookup: CDR1 SGHVS, CDR2 FQNEAQ. Deletions cut 5 bases from V and 0 bases from J, with 17 bases between. The CDR3 has 17 amino acids. The DNA of the CDR3 is TGTGCCAGCAGCCACCGCTTCGACACCCTCTCTGGAAACACCATATATTTT. The encoded protein is CASSHRFDTLSGNTIYF.

V usage is TRBV2 and J usage is TRBJ1-1; D unclear. Germline lookup yields CDR1 SNHLY and CDR2 FYNNEI. With 6 bases removed from V and 4 bases from J, the gap between germline ends came to 15 bases. There are 14 residues in the CDR3. CDR3 sequence reads: CASRTFAAPTEAFF. Written as DNA, the CDR3 is TGTGCCAGCAGAACTTTTGCGGCTCCCACTGAAGCTTTCTTT.

V and J are TRBV7-3 and TRBJ2-1; a possible D gene is TRBD1 (5 bases). V was clipped by 4 bases and J by 5 bases, with 9 bases between them. Per germline, CDR1 SGHTA and CDR2 FQGTGA. The CDR3 spans 13 residues. CDR3 bases: TGTGCCAGCAGCTCTGGGGCCCACAATGAGCAGTTCTTC. This translates into CASSSGAHNEQFF.

This rearrangement joins TRBV18 to TRBJ1-1, with TRBD1 matching over 8 bases. CDR3 length equals 16 residues. Germline trimming cut 0 bases from V and 5 bases from J; bases unmatched to any gene: 8. CDR1 and CDR2 from the germline V gene are KGHSH and LQKENI. The CDR3 protein is CASSPPRTGMGTEAFF. DNA for the CDR3: TGTGCCAGCTCACCACCGCGGACAGGGATGGGAACTGAAGCTTTCTTT.

The chain links TRBV25-1 to TRBJ2-7; D not certain. CDR1 is MGHDK, CDR2 SYGVNS, per germline. The germline V and J ends were trimmed by 4 bases and 1 base, with 17 bases remaining between them. The CDR3 is 16 amino acids. The chain's CDR3 is CASSGITGRGSYEQYF. The CDR3 DNA is TGTGCCAGCAGTGGGATAACGGGTCGTGGATCCTACGAGCAGTACTTC.

This sequence joins TRBV15 and TRBJ2-7; tentatively, D is TRBD1 (7 bases). Germline lookup yields CDR1 LNHNV and CDR2 YYDKDF (reference sequence). The CDR3 spans 13 residues. Trimming removed 4 bases at V and 7 bases at J, with 14 bases between. The CDR3 loop is CATSTGGPIEQYF. Here the CDR3 DNA reads TGTGCCACCAGCACAGGGGGGCCCATAGAGCAGTACTTC.

The chain links TRBV28 to TRBJ2-1; tentative D call: TRBD1 (5 bases). V was pared by 6 bases and J by 0 bases, with 12 bases between. Per germline, CDR1 MDHEN and CDR2 SYDVKM. The CDR3 consists of 15 residues. The CDR3 here is CASSPDRGSYNEQFF. The DNA for the CDR3 is TGTGCCAGCAGCCCTGATAGGGGCTCCTACAATGAGCAGTTCTTC.

The V gene is TRBV10-3, the J gene TRBJ1-1, with TRBD1 identical over 8 bases. The CDR3 has 12 amino acids. J lost 3 bases, V lost 7 bases, and 1 base had no gene match. From germline, CDR1 is ENHRY and CDR2 SYGVKD. CDR3 loop: CAIMTGDTEAFF. CDR3 nucleotide sequence: TGTGCCATCATGACAGGGGACACTGAAGCTTTCTTT.

This chain connects TRBV18 to TRBJ2-1; weak D call: TRBD1 (6 bases). Germline loops: CDR1 KGHSH, CDR2 LQKENI. CDR3 size: 15 residues. With 1 base removed from V and 7 bases from J, the gap between germline ends came to 14 bases. The CDR3 coding sequence is TGTGCCAGCTCACCACTTTCAGGGGTTGGGAATGAGCAGTTCTTC. Translating gives CASSPLSGVGNEQFF. The full variable domain, rest sourced from reference TRBV18 and TRBJ2-1, is NAGVMQNPRHLVRRRGQEARLRCSPMKGHSHVYWYRQLPEEGLKFMVYLQKENIIDESGMPKERFSAEFPKEGPSILRIQQVVRGDSAAYFCASSPLSGVGNEQFFGPGTRLTVL.

This chain links TRBV2 with TRBJ1-6, with TRBD1 matching 9 bases. The germline gives CDR1 SNHLY, CDR2 FYNNEI. With 4 bases clipped from V and 7 bases from J, the junction kept 8 bases outside the gene matches. There are 16 residues in the CDR3. CDR3 in DNA: TGTGCCAGCAGTGCTTTTCCGGGACAGGGAAATTCACCCCTCCACTTT. Translation gives CASSAFPGQGNSPLHF.

This clone showed up many times. The chain combines TRBV28 with TRBJ2-1; D uncertain. Per the germline V gene, CDR1 is MDHEN and CDR2 is SYDVKM. Trimming took off 10 bases at V and 1 base at J, with 11 bases between the two ends. The CDR3 sequence is 13 residues long. CDR3 amino acids: CATYFDSYNEQFF. The CDR3 DNA reads TGTGCCACCTACTTTGATTCCTACAATGAGCAGTTCTTC.

The V gene is TRBV11-2, the J gene TRBJ2-2; tentatively, D is TRBD1 (6 bases). V was clipped by 4 bases and J by 6 bases, with 15 bases between them. The CDR3 covers 15 residues. Germline V gives CDR1 SGHAT, CDR2 FQNNGV. This CDR3 reads CASSWADRIAGELFF. DNA for the CDR3: TGTGCCAGCAGCTGGGCCGACAGGATTGCCGGGGAGCTGTTTTTT.

The rearrangement links TRBV19 to TRBJ2-1; 10 nucleotides align to TRBD2. This CDR3 spans 15 amino acids. CDR1 LNHDA and CDR2 SQIVND come from the germline V gene (reference sequence). Trimming removed 2 bases from V and 5 bases from J; junction bases left unmatched: 3. CDR3 loop: CASSIWSGRDNEQFF. The CDR3 DNA follows: TGTGCCAGTAGTATATGGAGCGGGAGGGACAATGAGCAGTTCTTC. The full variable domain, completed using reference TRBV19 and TRBJ2-1, is DGGITQSPKYLFRKEGQNVTLSCEQNLNHDAMYWYRQDPGQGLRLIYYSQIVNDFQKGDIAEGYSVSREKKESFPLTVTSAQKNPTAFYLCASSIWSGRDNEQFFGPGTRLTVL.

This rearrangement joins TRBV5-1 to TRBJ1-1; a weak D match, TRBD1 (5 bases). Germline values: CDR1 SGHRS, CDR2 YFSETQ. This CDR3 comprises 14 residues. The V end lost 4 bases, the J end lost 6 bases, and 16 bases lay between the germline ends. CDR3 amino acids: CASSTTSRQSEAFF. The CDR3 nucleotides are TGCGCCAGCAGCACCACAAGCCGACAGTCTGAAGCTTTCTTT.

The chain couples TRBV20-1 to TRBJ1-5; D unresolved. Per the germline V gene, CDR1 is DFQATT and CDR2 is SNEGSKA (reference sequence). The germline V and J ends were trimmed by 3 bases and 5 bases, with 8 bases remaining between them. The CDR3 loop spans 12 amino acids. CDR3 amino acids: CSASRSDQPQHF. The CDR3 nucleotides are TGCAGTGCTAGTCGGTCTGATCAGCCCCAGCATTTT.

This chain connects TRBV2 to TRBJ2-1; possible D gene TRBD2, 6 bases. V gave up 6 bases and J gave up 7 bases, with 25 bases separating them. There are 17 residues in the CDR3. Germline V CDR1 and CDR2: SNHLY, FYNNEI. CDR3 nucleotide sequence: TGTGCCAGCAGACCCCCGGGACTGGGATTCTTGAGGAATGAGCAGTTCTTC. This sequence encodes CASRPPGLGFLRNEQFF. The full variable domain, completed using reference TRBV2 and TRBJ2-1, is EPEVTQTPSHQVTQMGQEVILRCVPISNHLYFYWYRQILGQKVEFLVSFYNNEISEKSEIFDDQFSVERPDGSNFTLKIRSTKLEDSAMYFCASRPPGLGFLRNEQFFGPGTRLTVL.

The gene calls are TRBV15 and TRBJ1-4; D ambiguous. Germline V gene sequence: CDR1 LNHNV, CDR2 YYDKDF (reference sequence). V dropped 3 bases and J dropped 0 bases, with 8 bases sitting between them. This CDR3 is 15 amino acids long. The CDR3 DNA reads as TGTGCCACCAGCAGCTCGGTAACAACTAATGAAAAACTGTTTTTT. Amino acid sequence: CATSSSVTTNEKLFF.

The CDR3: CASSQGGLAGEGEQFF. Here the CDR3 DNA reads TGCGCCAGCAGCCAAGGGGGACTAGCGGGAGAGGGTGAGCAGTTCTTC. This rearrangement joins TRBV4-1 to TRBJ2-1; 14 bases map to TRBD2. V gave up 1 base and J gave up 9 bases; unmatched junction bases: 5. There are 16 residues in the CDR3. Germline V gives CDR1 MGHRA, CDR2 YSYEKL.

This clone was seen a few times. J is TRBJ2-1 and V is TRBV29-1; maybe TRBD1 (6 bases). Germline assignment: CDR1 SQVTM and CDR2 ANQGSEA. V was cut by 7 bases and J by 0 bases, with 16 bases left in between. CDR3 length equals 15 residues. As DNA, the CDR3 is TGCAGCGATGGTACAGGGTCAAGCTCCTACAATGAGCAGTTCTTC. This encodes CSDGTGSSSYNEQFF.

V usage is TRBV6-2 or TRBV6-3 and J usage is TRBJ1-1; D remains ambiguous. Trimming left V 6 bases short and J 7 bases short, with 15 bases between. Germline V gene data show CDR1 as MNHEY and CDR2 as SVGEGT. CDR3 length equals 13 residues. The chain's CDR3 is CASSNSTYREAFF. CDR3 sequence (DNA): TGTGCCAGCAGCAACTCAACTTACCGTGAAGCTTTCTTT.

The rearrangement links TRBV4-3 to TRBJ2-1; 7 positions agree with TRBD1. V lost 2 bases and J lost 3; bases outside the gene matches: 10. Germline loops: CDR1 LGHNA, CDR2 YSLEER. CDR3 length: 17 amino acids. The CDR3 DNA reads TGCGCCAGCAGCCAATTGCTGGGACAGATGATCTACAATGAGCAGTTCTTC. It codes for CASSQLLGQMIYNEQFF.

This sequence joins TRBV3-1 (or the pseudogene TRBV3-2) and TRBJ1-3; D perhaps matches TRBD1 (5 bases). The CDR3 runs 16 residues. Germline V lookup: CDR1 LGHDT, CDR2 YNNKEL (reference sequence). Trimming stripped 1 base from V and 0 bases from J, with 10 bases between. CDR3 bases: TGTGCCAGCAGCCAAGGACAGATAGTCTCTGGAAACACCATATATTTT. Amino acids: CASSQGQIVSGNTIYF.

V and J are TRBV6-5 and TRBJ1-1, with 8 positions matching TRBD1. Looked up from germline, CDR1 is MNHEY and CDR2 is SVGAGI. V was clipped by 6 bases and J by 11 bases; unmatched bases: 14. The CDR3 runs 14 residues. CDR3 sequence (DNA): TGTGCCAGCAGAACTAGCCCCGGGACAGGAGTTGCTTTCTTT. This translates into CASRTSPGTGVAFF.

The chain links TRBV9 to TRBJ2-1; weak D call: TRBD2 (6 bases). CDR3 length equals 15 residues. The V end was cut by 3 bases, the J end by 0 bases, with 10 bases between. Germline V gene sequence: CDR1 SGDLS, CDR2 YYNGEE. The CDR3 loop reads CASSEGGSSYNEQFF. In DNA form, the CDR3 reads TGTGCCAGCAGCGAGGGAGGATCCTCCTACAATGAGCAGTTCTTC.

The chain's CDR3 is CASSSLSGGPYEQYF. The CDR3, as DNA: TGCGCCAGCAGCTCCCTCTCCGGGGGGCCCTACGAGCAGTACTTC. The rearrangement uses TRBV5-1 and TRBJ2-7; a possible D gene is TRBD2 (7 bases). Between the trimmed V and J ends, which lost 3 bases and 2 bases, there was a span of 15 bases. The V gene's germline CDR1 is SGHRS and CDR2 YFSETQ. CDR3 length: 15 residues.

The V gene is TRBV7-2, the J gene TRBJ1-5; D is unresolved. The CDR3 is 14 residues long. Germline CDR1 and CDR2: SGHTA and FQGNSA. V shed 3 bases and J shed 8 bases, with 14 bases lying between them. The CDR3: CASSFSGSGEPQHF. The CDR3 bases are TGTGCCAGCAGCTTTTCGGGGTCAGGTGAGCCCCAGCATTTT.

Of note for this clone: The junction differs from germline at one of its ends, possibly a read error. The chain recombines TRBV2 with TRBJ1-1; D is uncertain. The CDR3 has 10 residues. CDR1 and CDR2 (germline): SNHLY, FYNNEI. The CDR3, as DNA: TGTGCCAGCAATGAAAATAGAGCTTTCTTT. Translation gives CASNENRAFF.

The chain links TRBV7-9 to TRBJ2-1, with 10 bases that match TRBD2. Trimming took 8 bases from V and 4 from J; bases not matched to a gene: 8. The CDR3 is made up of 15 amino acids. In germline, CDR1 is SEHNR, CDR2 FQNEAQ (reference sequence). In DNA form, the CDR3 reads TGTGCCAGCGGGAGAACTAGCGGGACGTACAATGAGCAGTTCTTC. The encoded protein is CASGRTSGTYNEQFF.

This clone appeared a few times. The chain is built from TRBV7-9 and TRBJ2-2; tentative D call: TRBD2 (6 bases). CDR3 length: 15 amino acids. Germline values: CDR1 SEHNR, CDR2 FQNEAQ (reference sequence). V was shortened by 3 bases and J by 1 base, with 9 bases between the two germline ends. The CDR3, as DNA: TGTGCCAGCAGCTTGGGCGGGGTGAACACCGGGGAGCTGTTTTTT. Translated: CASSLGGVNTGELFF.